This T cell receptor beta chain was recovered during a study of blood T cell repertoires in COVID-19. Across the whole study: Samples came from the United States, Italy and Spain, spanning acute and convalescent COVID-19. Sources were T cells, B-cell-depleted T cells, or PBMCs; the material itself was cDNA or gDNA.

The CDR3 covers 16 residues. Trimming pared 4 bases from V and 0 bases from J, leaving 16 bases between. Germline CDR1 is SGHKS and CDR2 is YYEKEE (reference sequence). Repertoires were generated with immunoSEQ multiplex PCR, while TCRdb's copy carries only in-frame clones and drops some. Counted here are 70,000 to 90,000 clones, approximately 87% occurring once; the ten biggest clones make up 15% to 20%. This clone was counted only a few times. The clonotype comes from a woman older than 75 with acute or convalescent COVID-19. This chain links TRBV5-5 with TRBJ1-2; no clear D. Material for sequencing was peripheral blood. CDR3 DNA: TGTGCCAGCAGCAGATTAACCAATTCAGCTAACTATGGCTACACCTTC. This translates into CASSRLTNSANYGYTF.